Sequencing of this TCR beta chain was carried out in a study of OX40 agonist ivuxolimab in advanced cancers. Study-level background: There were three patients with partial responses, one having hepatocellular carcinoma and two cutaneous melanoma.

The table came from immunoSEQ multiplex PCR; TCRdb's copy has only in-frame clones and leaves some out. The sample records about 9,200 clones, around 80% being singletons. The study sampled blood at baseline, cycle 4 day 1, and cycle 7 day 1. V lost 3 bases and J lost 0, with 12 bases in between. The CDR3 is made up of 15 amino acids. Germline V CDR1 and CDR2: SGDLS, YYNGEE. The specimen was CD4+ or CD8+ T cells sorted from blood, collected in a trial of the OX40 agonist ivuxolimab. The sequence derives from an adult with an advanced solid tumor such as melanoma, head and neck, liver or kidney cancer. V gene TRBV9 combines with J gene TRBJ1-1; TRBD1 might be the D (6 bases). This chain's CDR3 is CASSDSQGMNTEAFF. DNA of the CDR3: TGTGCCAGCAGCGATTCGCAGGGGATGAACACTGAAGCTTTCTTT. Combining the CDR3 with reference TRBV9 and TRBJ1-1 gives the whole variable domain DSGVTQTPKHLITATGQRVTLRCSPRSGDLSVYWYQQSLDQGLQFLIQYYNGEERAKGNILERFSAQQFPDLHSELNLSSLELGDSALYFCASSDSQGMNTEAFFGQGTRLTVV.